This is a list of T cell receptor beta chains from one sample in a study of OX40 agonist ivuxolimab in advanced cancers. Only in-frame clones appear in the TCRdb table, and some are missing; sequencing was by immunoSEQ multiplex PCR. The sample holds roughly 57,000 clones, more than 65% seen once. The sequencing here drew on CD4+ or CD8+ T cells sorted from blood, taken in a trial of the OX40 agonist ivuxolimab. These receptors came from an adult with an advanced solid tumor such as melanoma, head and neck, liver or kidney cancer. CDR3s leave out the opening cysteine and the closing phenylalanine or tryptophan. The D gene is left open where the match is weak. The size field is filled for only some rows; it gives once, few, many or a size class.

D gene | J gene | V gene | clone size | CDR3 protein
. | TRBJ2-5 | TRBV6-1 | . | ASSEVGETQY
. | TRBJ2-3 | TRBV19 | . | ASSSFGGHRRDTQY
. | TRBJ1-2 | TRBV6-1 | . | ASTDRVGYT
. | TRBJ2-7 | TRBV29-1 | . | SVRGIGLENEQY
. | TRBJ2-3 | TRBV18 | . | ASSREPAGTQY
TRBD1 | TRBJ2-1 | TRBV4-2 | . | ASSQDVLGTGGLNEQF
. | TRBJ2-5 | TRBV6-1 | . | ASRVFGPVPDAQY
TRBD1 | TRBJ1-1 | TRBV10-3 | . | AISGPGQHTEAF
. | TRBJ1-1 | TRBV29-1 | few | SVEWGHRNTEAF
. | TRBJ1-6 | TRBV21-1 | . | ASSTRDRNNSPLH
. | TRBJ1-5 | TRBV2 | . | ASSEQKGSGPQH
TRBD2 | TRBJ2-2 | TRBV5-1 | . | ASSLAGLSGGNTGELF
. | TRBJ1-1 | TRBV5-8 | . | ASSFIRGRTEAF
. | TRBJ1-2 | TRBV6-5 | . | ASSSSRTGSYGYT
. | TRBJ1-2 | TRBV7-2 | . | ASSLQFNYGYT
TRBD1 | TRBJ1-1 | TRBV19 | . | ASSMDRTGGAF
TRBD2 | TRBJ2-5 | TRBV15 | . | ATSTFRLAGGETQY
TRBD1 | TRBJ1-5 | TRBV7-6 | . | ASSPGTGDNQPQH
. | TRBJ2-7 | TRBV11-2 | once | ASSLDRLTEQY
. | TRBJ1-2 | TRBV9 | . | ASSVTARYGYT
TRBD1 | TRBJ1-1 | TRBV18 | many | ASSPGTGGIGAF
. | TRBJ2-7 | TRBV19 | once | ASRITSDSSYEQY
. | TRBJ1-3 | TRBV5-6 | . | ASSLGGRFAGNTIY
. | TRBJ2-6 | TRBV19 | once | ASSERTQGAGANVLT
TRBD1 | TRBJ1-2 | TRBV6-5 | . | ASSRTGVADYGYT
TRBD1 | TRBJ1-1 | TRBV9 | . | ASSPHLTGAETEAF
TRBD1 | TRBJ2-7 | TRBV7-9 | once | ASSYGTGGVDEQY
TRBD2 | TRBJ2-1 | TRBV5-1 | . | ASSLVAGVSYNEQF
. | TRBJ1-4 | TRBV6-6 | . | ASRLRTENEKLF
. | TRBJ1-1 | TRBV10-3 | . | AISGEGGNTEAF
. | TRBJ2-2 | TRBV6-1 | . | ASWTVTGGELF
TRBD2 | TRBJ2-6 | TRBV9 | . | ASSPRLAGGSGANVLT
TRBD1 | TRBJ2-7 | TRBV5-1 | . | ASSLGQGFYEQY
. | TRBJ1-2 | TRBV11-3 | . | ASSLDGYGYT
TRBD1 | TRBJ1-6 | TRBV7-2 | . | ASSLVGFQGANSPLH
. | TRBJ2-7 | TRBV2 | . | ASSEGWQNDEQY
. | TRBJ2-5 | TRBV7-2 | . | ASITQGIGETQY
. | TRBJ2-7 | TRBV2 | once | ASGVIGGRNEQY
TRBD1 | TRBJ2-7 | TRBV19 | few | ASSILGTGGAAEQY
. | TRBJ1-6 | TRBV6-5 | . | ASGFRELPLH
TRBD1 | TRBJ1-2 | TRBV7-3 | . | ASSLNPGTDYGYT
. | TRBJ1-3 | TRBV14 | . | ASSQDRGAVGNTIY
. | TRBJ1-2 | TRBV4-3 | few | ASSQDDGIGGYT
. | TRBJ2-5 | TRBV11-1 | . | ASSLLAGETQY
TRBD1 | TRBJ1-2 | TRBV29-1 | . | SVVTVQGGYGYT
. | TRBJ1-6 | TRBV10-3 | . | AIEMGHQISVDSYPPNSPLH
. | TRBJ1-6 | TRBV5-6 | . | ASKIRQGNSPLH
. | TRBJ1-1 | TRBV28 | . | ASSSPVGAGTEAF
TRBD2 | TRBJ2-1 | TRBV19 | . | ASSMASGAGWNEQF
. | TRBJ1-5 | TRBV7-2 | . | ASSLSGGWEPQH
. | TRBJ1-6 | TRBV4-2 | . | ASSQARGGSSPLH
TRBD1 | TRBJ1-2 | TRBV11-2 | . | ASSFTRQGRGYT
. | TRBJ2-2 | TRBV1 | once | TSSQPRQGADTGELF
. | TRBJ1-5 | TRBV28 | . | ASSLVQSNQPQH
TRBD1 | TRBJ2-2 | TRBV18 | . | ASSLRGQGITGELF